The 14 T cell receptor beta chains below come from one sample, sequenced in a study of shared clonotypes between healthy human individuals. Sequenced by immunoSEQ multiplex PCR; TCRdb stores in-frame clones only, minus some. In the table there are about 870,000 clones, 85% to 95% of which are singletons. CD45RO-negative CD8 cells positively selected for CCR7 made up the naive population, which excluded terminally differentiated effector memory CD45RA+ cells. Input material: naive CD8+ T cells sorted from blood. These receptors were collected from a man aged 30 to 45 in good health.

The chain combines TRBV6-1 with TRBJ1-4; D is uncertain. Germline V gene sequence: CDR1 MNHNS, CDR2 SASEGT. Trimming left V 6 bases short and J 0 bases short, with 11 bases between. This CDR3 contains 15 residues. The CDR3 sequence is CASSRLGTTNEKLFF. Written as DNA, the CDR3 is TGTGCCAGCAGCCGGTTGGGTACAACTAATGAAAAACTGTTTTTT.

This clone occurred once. The chain employs TRBV27 and TRBJ2-7; tentative D call: TRBD2 (6 bases). Germline V lookup: CDR1 MNHEY, CDR2 SMNVEV (reference sequence). V shed 3 bases and J shed 0 bases, with 15 bases lying between them. The CDR3 spans 16 residues. The CDR3 loop reads CASSFFGSKSSYEQYF. CDR3 in DNA: TGTGCCAGCAGTTTCTTCGGGAGCAAGAGCTCCTACGAGCAGTACTTC.

This clone was seen a single time. This chain uses TRBV28 with TRBJ1-5; TRBD1 aligns across 8 bases. The CDR3 sequence is 15 residues long. Germline lookup yields CDR1 MDHEN and CDR2 SYDVKM. Unmatched junction bases numbered 12, after V lost 7 bases and J lost 7 bases. This CDR3 reads CASNPLPRGRQPQHF. CDR3 DNA sequence: TGTGCCAGCAACCCCCTGCCCAGGGGGCGACAGCCCCAGCATTTT.

The chain joins TRBV2 to TRBJ1-2; D is unresolved. The CDR3 is made up of 12 amino acids. Looked up from germline, CDR1 is SNHLY and CDR2 is FYNNEI. V lost 3 bases and J 8 bases, leaving 10 bases between the germline ends. DNA for the CDR3: TGTGCCAGCAGTGAGGGTGTCTGGGGCTACACCTTC. Protein product: CASSEGVWGYTF.

The V call is TRBV6-5, the J call TRBJ1-1; D remains unclear. V dropped 0 bases and J dropped 2 bases, with 7 bases sitting between them. This CDR3 has 14 residues. Germline values: CDR1 MNHEY, CDR2 SVGAGI. CDR3 sequence (DNA): TGTGCCAGCAGTTACTCGGAGCACAACACTGAAGCTTTCTTT. Amino acids: CASSYSEHNTEAFF.

Notes on this clone: The sample carries other DNA sequences with the same CDR3. V usage is TRBV28 and J usage is TRBJ1-1; D not certain. CDR1 and CDR2 (germline): MDHEN, SYDVKM. V was shortened by 2 bases and J by 0 bases, with 4 bases between the two germline ends. This CDR3 spans 13 amino acids. This CDR3 is CASSLGLNTEAFF. Here the CDR3 DNA reads TGTGCCAGCAGTTTAGGGCTGAACACTGAAGCTTTCTTT.

The CDR3 DNA sequence: TGTGCCAGCAATAAGTTGGCGGGACAGCTTCAGCCCCAGCATTTT. Translated, it gives CASNKLAGQLQPQHF. The rearrangement joins TRBV7-8 to TRBJ1-5, with 7 positions matching TRBD1. With V trimmed by 7 bases and J by 6 bases, 12 bases remained unmatched. The CDR3 totals 15 residues. Germline CDR1 and CDR2: SGHVS and FQNEAQ.

This rearrangement joins TRBV27 to TRBJ2-3; TRBD2 matches 8 bases. Germline values: CDR1 MNHEY, CDR2 SMNVEV (reference sequence). The ends lost 2 bases at V and 8 bases at J; junction bases unmatched: 3. The CDR3 spans 13 residues. The CDR3 reads CASSLAGGSTQYF. The DNA of the CDR3 is TGTGCCAGCAGTTTAGCGGGAGGTAGTACGCAGTATTTT.

This chain uses TRBV7-2 with TRBJ1-1; the D gene is possibly TRBD1 (5 bases). The CDR3 spans 14 residues. The V gene's germline CDR1 is SGHTA and CDR2 FQGNSA. Trimming left V 2 bases short and J 4 bases short, with 11 bases between. DNA of the CDR3: TGTGCCAGCAGCTTAATGCAGGGTCGCACTGAAGCTTTCTTT. Amino acid sequence: CASSLMQGRTEAFF.

This rearrangement joins TRBV29-1 to TRBJ2-7, with D perhaps TRBD2 (7 bases). Trimming shortened V by 6 bases and J by 0 bases, and 15 bases separated the two germline ends. Germline V gene lookup returns CDR1 SQVTM and CDR2 ANQGSEA. This CDR3 contains 14 residues. The CDR3 region has the DNA TGCAGCGTGGGGGGGGCATCGAGCTCCTACGAGCAGTACTTC. This translates into CSVGGASSSYEQYF.

The chain links TRBV6-6 to TRBJ2-3; possibly TRBD1 or TRBD2 for D (5 bases each). Trimming removed 2 bases from V and 1 base from J, with 7 bases in between. The CDR3 is made up of 14 amino acids. Germline-derived CDR1 and CDR2 are MNHNY and SVGAGI (reference sequence). This chain's CDR3 is CASSYGGRTDTQYF. CDR3 DNA: TGTGCCAGCAGTTACGGGGGACGCACAGATACGCAGTATTTT.

The chain has TRBV27 and TRBJ2-3, with D perhaps matching TRBD1 (8 bases). This CDR3 region has 17 residues. Trimming removed 3 bases at V and 5 bases at J, with 21 bases between. Germline loops: CDR1 MNHEY, CDR2 SMNVEV (reference sequence). The CDR3 DNA sequence: TGTGCCAGCAGTTTCTACAGGGGGGGCGCAGGAGAAGATACGCAGTATTTT. It specifies CASSFYRGGAGEDTQYF.

The CDR3 loop is CAISDGRLEQYF. For the CDR3, the DNA is TGTGCCATCAGTGACGGCCGTCTCGAGCAGTACTTC. The J gene is TRBJ2-7, the V gene TRBV10-3, with D hard to call. This CDR3 contains 12 residues. The V gene lost 3 bases and the J gene lost 6 bases, with 9 bases spanning the gap. From germline, CDR1 is ENHRY and CDR2 SYGVKD.

This chain joins TRBV5-5 and TRBJ2-1; 9 bases are shared with TRBD1. J gave up 1 base and V 0 bases, and 2 bases lay outside the gene matches. The CDR3 loop spans 16 amino acids. Looked up from germline, CDR1 is SGHKS and CDR2 is YYEKEE (reference sequence). The CDR3 is CASSLAGTGSYNEQFF. As DNA, the CDR3 is TGTGCCAGCAGCTTGGCCGGGACAGGGTCCTACAATGAGCAGTTCTTC.